Detailed here is one T cell receptor beta chain. No antigen is known for it. The study ran its PCR with 60 Vbeta and 13 Jbeta primers. The repertoire was sequenced with immunoSEQ multiplex PCR; TCRdb's copy has only in-frame clones and lacks some. The sample comprises under 200,000 clones, 65% to 80% of which are singletons, and around 0.74% rests with the top ten. This sample was included in a study of cytomegalovirus exposure and HLA in healthy donors. Study-level points and caveats: Sequencing likely generated an artifact that appeared as a cluster of highly shared sequence variants.

Trimming at V came to 6 bases and at J to 9 bases, leaving 5 bases not matched to a gene. Germline loops: CDR1 SEHNR, CDR2 FQNEAQ (reference sequence). The CDR3 totals 12 residues. Sequencing was done on a sample of PBMCs. The J gene is TRBJ2-1, the V gene TRBV7-9; 7 nucleotides line up with TRBD1. This sequence originates from a woman aged 40 to 50 in good health and CMV-seronegative. The CDR3 here is CASRLTGSEQFF. In nucleotides, the CDR3 is TGTGCCAGCAGACTGACAGGGTCTGAGCAGTTCTTC.